This TCR beta chain is from a study of cytomegalovirus exposure and HLA in healthy donors. V lost 5 bases, J lost 9 bases, and 29 bases lay in between. Germline CDR1 SGHNT, CDR2 YENEEA. The CDR3 sequence is 18 residues long. Amplification used 60 Vbeta primers and 13 Jbeta primers. Method: immunoSEQ multiplex PCR; TCRdb's copy keeps in-frame clones and lacks some. The sample records 69,000 or so clones, more than 75% being singletons. The V gene is TRBV11-3, the J gene TRBJ2-1; possible D gene TRBD2, 7 bases. Sequences were obtained from PBMCs. The sequence came from a man in his late teens or twenties in good health and CMV-seronegative. CDR3 loop: CASSPGRWGGLDSGEQFF. CDR3 coding DNA: TGTGCCAGCAGCCCAGGGAGGTGGGGGGGCCTGGATTCGGGTGAGCAGTTCTTC.